The present entry profiles one TCR beta chain with its context. Antigen unknown. CDR3 size: 17 residues. Trimming shortened V by 6 bases and J by 2 bases, and 20 bases separated the two germline ends. The V gene's germline CDR1 is MNHEY and CDR2 SVGAGI. Two oligonucleotides, mixed equimolar, formed the beta constant-region primer covering TRBC1 and TRBC2. Nested alpha and beta constant-region primers with the SP2 primer drove four PCR rounds on ligated cDNA. A 12-nucleotide UMI and the SP2 primer were added to the cDNA 3' end by oligonucleotide ligation. Via MiXCR, TCRdb re-called the UMI-ligation and nested PCR reads, giving one row per CDR3 protein. Counted here are roughly 100,000 distinct CDR3 sequences, about 14% occurring once; the ten biggest clones make up around 2.7%. This entry comes from a study of naive and memory T cell subsets. Study conclusions and caveats: Possibly reflecting memory cells re-expressing CD45RA, a few larger clonotypes occurred in naive repertoires, especially CD8. A clonotype means one alpha or beta sequence, not an alpha/beta pair. Expression changes during T cell differentiation may affect RNA-based TCR counts. The power law exponent of TCR abundance differed between naive and memory cells.

This sequence originates from a human donor in good health. The V and J genes are TRBV6-5 and TRBJ1-5, with a weak D call TRBD1 (6 bases). The sequencing input was naive CD8+ T cells from blood. The CDR3 loop is CASSPGAGEVGNQPQHF. In DNA, the CDR3 is TGTGCCAGCAGCCCTGGGGCAGGGGAGGTCGGCAATCAGCCCCAGCATTTT.